These 23 T cell receptor beta chains were sequenced from one sample in a study of graft-versus-host responses after intestinal transplantation. Profiled with immunoSEQ multiplex PCR; TCRdb holds only in-frame clones, not every one. The repertoire holds 40,000 or so clones, approximately 93% seen once, with approximately 4% in the top ten. The sample was PBMCs, taken 700 to 850 days after intestinal transplantation. These receptors all come from a human patient who received an intestinal transplant, so some T cells may come from the graft donor.

The chain has TRBV10-3 and TRBJ1-1; D gene ambiguous. CDR1 and CDR2 (germline): ENHRY, SYGVKD. The CDR3 contains 15 residues. Trimming pared 2 bases from V and 1 base from J, leaving 11 bases between. CDR3 coding DNA: TGTGCCATCAGTGAGCCCGTGGCGGGGAACACTGAAGCTTTCTTT. It is translated as CAISEPVAGNTEAFF.

The V call is TRBV7-7, the J call TRBJ2-7; the D is unclear. The CDR3 extends over 13 amino acids. The V end lost 2 bases, the J end lost 3 bases, and 8 bases lay between the germline ends. Germline CDR1 SSHAT, CDR2 FNYEAQ (reference sequence). CDR3 bases: TGTGCCAGCAGCTTACAACAGAGCTACGAGCAGTACTTC. Amino acid sequence: CASSLQQSYEQYF.

The chain has TRBV27 and TRBJ2-7; D may be TRBD2 (6 bases). The germline gives CDR1 MNHEY, CDR2 SMNVEV (reference sequence). The V gene lost 3 bases and the J gene lost 2 bases, with 11 bases spanning the gap. This CDR3 contains 14 residues. The CDR3: CASSFRRGTYEQYF. The CDR3 DNA is TGTGCCAGCAGTTTTCGGCGGGGAACCTACGAGCAGTACTTC.

The V call is TRBV7-3, the J call TRBJ2-7; D ambiguous. V lost 3 bases and J lost 3, with 9 bases in between. The CDR3 length is 13 residues. Looked up from germline, CDR1 is SGHTA and CDR2 is FQGTGA. CDR3 amino acids: CASSFGSNYEQYF. DNA for the CDR3: TGTGCCAGCAGCTTTGGTAGCAACTACGAGCAGTACTTC. Full variable domain (outside the CDR3, taken from reference TRBV7-3 and TRBJ2-7): GAGVSQTPSNKVTEKGKYVELRCDPISGHTALYWYRQSLGQGPEFLIYFQGTGAADDSGLPNDRFFAVRPEGSVSTLKIQRTERGDSAVYLCASSFGSNYEQYFGPGTRLTVT.

This clone has more than one count but fewer than ten. The genes are TRBV27 and TRBJ1-5; the D is unclear. Looked up from germline, CDR1 is MNHEY and CDR2 is SMNVEV (reference sequence). The CDR3 is 14 amino acids. Deletions cut 8 bases from V and 4 bases from J, with 15 bases between. CDR3 DNA: TGTGCCAGCCTGCCTGTGGGCTCTAATCAGCCCCAGCATTTT. This gives the protein CASLPVGSNQPQHF.

The genes are TRBV6-4 and TRBJ2-1, with TRBD2 matching over 7 bases. The ends lost 4 bases at V and 6 bases at J; junction bases unmatched: 3. Germline V lookup: CDR1 MRHNA, CDR2 SNTAGT. The CDR3 sequence is 13 residues long. The CDR3 loop is CASSAGTINEQFF. The CDR3 DNA follows: TGTGCCAGCAGTGCCGGGACTATCAATGAGCAGTTCTTC.

The chain is built from TRBV18 and TRBJ2-7; tentative D call: TRBD1 (6 bases). The CDR3 covers 14 residues. Germline CDR1 is KGHSH and CDR2 is LQKENI. Between the trimmed V and J ends, which lost 2 bases and 2 bases, there was a span of 10 bases. CDR3 in amino acids: CASSPNGQTYEQYF. DNA for the CDR3: TGTGCCAGCTCACCAAATGGACAGACCTACGAGCAGTACTTC. Full variable domain (missing parts from reference TRBV18 and TRBJ2-7): NAGVMQNPRHLVRRRGQEARLRCSPMKGHSHVYWYRQLPEEGLKFMVYLQKENIIDESGMPKERFSAEFPKEGPSILRIQQVVRGDSAAYFCASSPNGQTYEQYFGPGTRLTVT.

This clone was recorded a few times. The rearrangement uses TRBV19 and TRBJ1-3; D ambiguous. The CDR3 has 14 amino acids. The germline CDR1 and CDR2 sequences are LNHDA and SQIVND (reference sequence). V gave up 1 base and J gave up 0 bases, with 4 bases separating them. Written as DNA, the CDR3 is TGTGCCAGTAGTATAGGGGGCTCTGGAAACACCATATATTTT. It yields the protein CASSIGGSGNTIYF.

The chain employs TRBV12-5 and TRBJ2-5; D call uncertain. Trimming pared 2 bases from V and 7 bases from J, leaving 14 bases between. The CDR3 consists of 14 residues. CDR1 LGHNT and CDR2 FRNRAP come from the germline V gene. CDR3 residues: CASGLTPTRVTQYF. The CDR3 DNA is TGTGCTAGTGGTTTGACACCGACCAGAGTGACCCAGTACTTC.

V gene TRBV5-1 combines with J gene TRBJ2-5; tentative D call: TRBD2 (6 bases). The CDR3 loop spans 16 amino acids. CDR1 SGHRS and CDR2 YFSETQ come from the germline V gene. V shed 2 bases and J shed 2 bases, with 16 bases lying between them. In DNA, the CDR3 is TGCGCCAGCAGCTTTCAGGAGGGCAGGCTACAAGAGACCCAGTACTTC. Its protein is CASSFQEGRLQETQYF.

The rearrangement links TRBV19 to TRBJ2-6; tentative D call: TRBD1 (5 bases). This CDR3 has 17 amino acids. Per the germline V gene, CDR1 is LNHDA and CDR2 is SQIVND (reference sequence). V lost 8 bases, J lost 2 bases, and 19 bases lay in between. The DNA for the CDR3 is TGTGCCAGTTCCCATGTAATAGGGGCGACTGGGGCCAACGTCCTGACTTTC. Amino acid sequence: CASSHVIGATGANVLTF.

V is TRBV6-1 and J is TRBJ2-5; TRBD2 is a possible D gene (6 bases). V lost 2 bases and J 1 base, leaving 14 bases between the germline ends. In germline, CDR1 is MNHNS, CDR2 SASEGT. This CDR3 has 16 residues. The CDR3 loop reads CASSERLEGFQETQYF. The CDR3 nucleotides read TGTGCCAGCAGTGAACGACTAGAGGGCTTCCAAGAGACCCAGTACTTC.

The V gene is TRBV25-1, the J gene TRBJ1-4; D gene uncertain. V was clipped by 6 bases and J by 0 bases, with 11 bases between them. The germline V gene encodes CDR1 MGHDK and CDR2 SYGVNS. The CDR3 spans 15 residues. CDR3 bases: TGTGCCAGCAGGCACAGTGTGACAACTAATGAAAAACTGTTTTTT. This translates into CASRHSVTTNEKLFF.

V and J are TRBV6-5 and TRBJ1-1, with a possible D match to TRBD1 (6 bases). Looked up from germline, CDR1 is MNHEY and CDR2 is SVGAGI. The CDR3 extends over 14 amino acids. V lost 7 bases to trimming and J lost 6 bases, with 18 bases between them. Here the CDR3 DNA reads TGTGCCAGCACGCCATTTGGGGGGCTGGCTGAAGCTTTCTTT. Its translation: CASTPFGGLAEAFF.

The chain joins TRBV5-5 to TRBJ2-7; perhaps TRBD2 as D (6 bases). The germline V gene has CDR1 SGHKS and CDR2 YYEKEE (reference sequence). The ends were cut back, 1 base at V and 0 bases at J, with 8 bases in the middle. CDR3 length: 14 residues. In nucleotides, the CDR3 is TGTGCCAGCAGCTTGCAGACTAGCTCCTACGAGCAGTACTTC. Translating it yields CASSLQTSSYEQYF.

V and J are TRBV28 and TRBJ1-6, with 7 positions matching TRBD1. CDR3 size: 16 residues. V lost 3 bases, J lost 7 bases, and 9 bases stayed unmatched. Germline V CDR1 and CDR2: MDHEN, SYDVKM. This chain's CDR3 is CASSFATRGWNSPLHF. CDR3 coding DNA: TGTGCCAGCAGTTTCGCAACCAGGGGGTGGAATTCACCCCTCCACTTT.

The V call is TRBV18, the J call TRBJ2-5, with 14 bases aligning to TRBD2. The CDR3 is made up of 17 amino acids. The junction had 7 bases not matched to a gene; V was cut back by 3 bases and J by 4 bases. Germline V gene sequence: CDR1 KGHSH, CDR2 LQKENI. The CDR3 spells CASSPEGLAGVGETQYF. In DNA, the CDR3 is TGTGCCAGCTCACCGGAGGGACTAGCGGGAGTTGGAGAGACCCAGTACTTC.

The V and J genes are TRBV13 and TRBJ2-7; 10 bases are a match to TRBD1. This CDR3 comprises 14 residues. Per germline, CDR1 PRHDT and CDR2 FYEKMQ (reference sequence). The V gene end was trimmed by 5 bases and the J gene end by 9 bases; junction bases not matched to a gene: 10. CDR3 in DNA: TGTGCCAGCAGCCCTCCGGGACAGGGGCAAGTGCAGTACTTC. Its protein product is CASSPPGQGQVQYF.

Turning to this clone: Its ends do not fully match the called genes, so a read error is possible. The chain links TRBV29-1 to TRBJ2-1; D is ambiguous. The CDR3 has 12 residues. Germline V gene sequence: CDR1 SQVTM, CDR2 ANQGSEA. The CDR3 bases are TGCGGCGTAGTTCGGTCCTACAATGAGCAGTTCTTC. This gives the protein CGVVRSYNEQFF.

The genes are TRBV27 and TRBJ2-7, with 7 bases that match TRBD2. There are 13 residues in the CDR3. Germline V gene data show CDR1 as MNHEY and CDR2 as SMNVEV (reference sequence). V lost 4 bases and J lost 6; bases outside the gene matches: 6. CDR3 residues: CASSWGGDGEQYF. The CDR3 region has the DNA TGTGCCAGCAGTTGGGGGGGGGACGGCGAGCAGTACTTC.

This chain links TRBV6-6 with TRBJ1-5; D unresolved. Germline CDR1 and CDR2: MNHNY and SVGAGI (reference sequence). V was shortened by 0 bases and J by 7 bases, with 7 bases between the two germline ends. This CDR3 contains 13 residues. The CDR3 reads CASSYSASQPQHF. For the CDR3, the DNA is TGTGCCAGCAGTTACTCGGCTTCCCAGCCCCAGCATTTT.

The rearrangement uses TRBV19 and TRBJ2-1, with D tentatively TRBD1 (6 bases). The CDR3 extends over 16 amino acids. The germline V gene encodes CDR1 LNHDA and CDR2 SQIVND (reference sequence). V dropped 4 bases and J dropped 4 bases, with 17 bases sitting between them. The DNA of the CDR3 is TGTGCCAGTAGTACCCCCCTTCGGGACACATACAATGAGCAGTTCTTC. This gives the protein CASSTPLRDTYNEQFF.

This chain links TRBV7-2 with TRBJ2-7; perhaps TRBD1 as D (5 bases). The V gene lost 4 bases and the J gene lost 2 bases, with 12 bases spanning the gap. This CDR3 has 14 amino acids. Germline CDR1 reads SGHTA; CDR2 reads FQGNSA. The CDR3: CASSSLDSPYEQYF. CDR3 nucleotides: TGTGCCAGCAGCTCCCTAGACAGCCCCTACGAGCAGTACTTC.